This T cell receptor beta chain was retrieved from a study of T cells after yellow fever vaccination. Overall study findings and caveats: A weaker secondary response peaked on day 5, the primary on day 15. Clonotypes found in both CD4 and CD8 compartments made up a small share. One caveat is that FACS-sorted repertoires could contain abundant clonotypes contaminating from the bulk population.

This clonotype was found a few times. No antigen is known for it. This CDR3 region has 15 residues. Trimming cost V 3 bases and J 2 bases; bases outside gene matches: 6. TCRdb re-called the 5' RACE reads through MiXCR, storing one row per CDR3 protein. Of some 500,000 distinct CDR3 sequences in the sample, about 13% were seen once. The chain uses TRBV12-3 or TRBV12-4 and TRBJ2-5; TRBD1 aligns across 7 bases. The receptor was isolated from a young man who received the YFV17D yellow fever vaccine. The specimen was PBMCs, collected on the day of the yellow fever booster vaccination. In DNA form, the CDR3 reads TGTGCCAGCAGTTTCCCGGCCAGGGGGCAAGAGACCCAGTACTTC. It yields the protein CASSFPARGQETQYF.